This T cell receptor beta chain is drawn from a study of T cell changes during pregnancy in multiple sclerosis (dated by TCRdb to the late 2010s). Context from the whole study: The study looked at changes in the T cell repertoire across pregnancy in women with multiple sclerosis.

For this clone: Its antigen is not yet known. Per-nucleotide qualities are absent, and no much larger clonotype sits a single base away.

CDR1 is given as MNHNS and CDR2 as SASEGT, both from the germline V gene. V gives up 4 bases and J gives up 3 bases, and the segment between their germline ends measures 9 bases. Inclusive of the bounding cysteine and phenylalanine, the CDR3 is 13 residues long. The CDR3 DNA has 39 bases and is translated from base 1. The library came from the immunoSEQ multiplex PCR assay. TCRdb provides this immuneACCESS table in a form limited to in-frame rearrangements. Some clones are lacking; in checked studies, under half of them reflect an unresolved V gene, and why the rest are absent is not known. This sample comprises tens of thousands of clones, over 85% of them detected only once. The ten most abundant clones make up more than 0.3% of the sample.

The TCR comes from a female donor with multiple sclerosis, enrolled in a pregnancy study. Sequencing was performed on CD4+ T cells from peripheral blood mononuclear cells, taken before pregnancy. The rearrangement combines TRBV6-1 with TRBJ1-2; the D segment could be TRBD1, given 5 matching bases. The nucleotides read TGTGCCAGCAGTGCGGACAAGCACTATGGCTACACCTTC. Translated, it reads CASSADKHYGYTF.